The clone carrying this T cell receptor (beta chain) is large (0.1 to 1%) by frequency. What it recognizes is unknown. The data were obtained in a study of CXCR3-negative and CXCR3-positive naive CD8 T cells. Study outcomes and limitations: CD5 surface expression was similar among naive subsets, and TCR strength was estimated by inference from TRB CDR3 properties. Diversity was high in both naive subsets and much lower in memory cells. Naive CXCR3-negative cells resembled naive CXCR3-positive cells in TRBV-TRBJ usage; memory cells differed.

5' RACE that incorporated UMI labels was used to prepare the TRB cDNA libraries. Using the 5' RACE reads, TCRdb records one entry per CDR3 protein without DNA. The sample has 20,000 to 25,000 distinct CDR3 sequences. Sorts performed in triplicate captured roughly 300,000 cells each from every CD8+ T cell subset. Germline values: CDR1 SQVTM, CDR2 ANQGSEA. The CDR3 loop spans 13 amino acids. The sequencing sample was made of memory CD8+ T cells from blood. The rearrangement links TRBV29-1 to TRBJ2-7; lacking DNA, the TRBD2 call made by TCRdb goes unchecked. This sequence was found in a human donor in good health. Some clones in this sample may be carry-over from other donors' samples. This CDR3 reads CSVVEGSPYEQYF.